The rows below give T cell receptor beta chains drawn from one sample of a study of T cell responses to AZD1222 COVID-19 vaccine. Data came from immunoSEQ multiplex PCR; TCRdb stores just in-frame clones and leaves some out. This table has about 140,000 clones, about 90% appearing once. This material consisted of peripheral blood, taken 28 days after the second AZD1222 dose. The receptors derive from an adult who received the AZD1222 COVID-19 vaccine. The CDR3 runs from the conserved cysteine through the conserved F or W. D genes are given only for firm matches. Rows give clone size only sometimes, using once, few, many, or a class for an expanded clone.

CDR3nt: TGTGCCAGCAGCCTGAACCCGGGACTAGCGGGAGGGCGGAGAGATACGCAGTATTTT; CDR3aa: CASSLNPGLAGGRRDTQYF; j_gene: TRBJ2-3; abundance: NA; d_gene: TRBD2; v_gene: TRBV7-2
CDR3nt: TGTGCCACCAGCAGAGTCCGACAGGGCCCGAGCTCCTACGAGCAGTACTTC; CDR3aa: CATSRVRQGPSSYEQYF; j_gene: TRBJ2-7; abundance: NA; d_gene: TRBD1; v_gene: TRBV15
CDR3nt: TGTGCCAGCAGTTCCCGTAATCCAAACAGGGTCAAAGAGACCCAGTACTTC; CDR3aa: CASSSRNPNRVKETQYF; j_gene: TRBJ2-5; abundance: NA; d_gene: NA; v_gene: TRBV28
CDR3nt: TGCGCCAGCAGCTCGGGGGGTTTCACAGATACGCAGTATTTT; CDR3aa: CASSSGGFTDTQYF; j_gene: TRBJ2-3; abundance: NA; d_gene: TRBD2; v_gene: TRBV5-1
CDR3nt: TGTGCCAGCGGATCATTGACAGGGGGCCAAGAGACCCAGTACTTC; CDR3aa: CASGSLTGGQETQYF; j_gene: TRBJ2-5; abundance: once; d_gene: TRBD1; v_gene: TRBV28
CDR3nt: TGTGCCAGCTCACCCTCGACAGGGCAGAGCCCTAAGCACTCGAATGAGCAGTTCTTC; CDR3aa: CASSPSTGQSPKHSNEQFF; j_gene: TRBJ2-1; abundance: once; d_gene: TRBD1; v_gene: TRBV18
CDR3nt: TGTGCCATCAGTGAGTACAGGGCAGCGGATACGCAGTATTTT; CDR3aa: CAISEYRAADTQYF; j_gene: TRBJ2-3; abundance: NA; d_gene: NA; v_gene: TRBV10-3
CDR3nt: TGTGCCAGCAGCACTCGGACAGGTGCTGGAAACACCATATATTTT; CDR3aa: CASSTRTGAGNTIYF; j_gene: TRBJ1-3; abundance: NA; d_gene: TRBD1; v_gene: TRBV7-9
CDR3nt: TGTGCCAGCAGCTTAGCGGGCTCGGCTTCTCGGGCTGGCTACACCTTC; CDR3aa: CASSLAGSASRAGYTF; j_gene: TRBJ1-2; abundance: NA; d_gene: NA; v_gene: TRBV7-2
CDR3nt: TGTGCCAGCAGTAATAGCGGGAGGGCTACAGATACGCAGTATTTT; CDR3aa: CASSNSGRATDTQYF; j_gene: TRBJ2-3; abundance: NA; d_gene: TRBD2; v_gene: TRBV6-5
CDR3nt: TGTGCCAGCAGCTTGGAGGGTAGGGGTAATTCACCCCTCCACTTT; CDR3aa: CASSLEGRGNSPLHF; j_gene: TRBJ1-6; abundance: NA; d_gene: NA; v_gene: TRBV7-2
CDR3nt: TGTGCCAGCAGCCCCGGGGACAGGGGGGACGAGCAGTACTTC; CDR3aa: CASSPGDRGDEQYF; j_gene: TRBJ2-7; abundance: NA; d_gene: TRBD1; v_gene: TRBV6-5
CDR3nt: TGTGCCAGCAAGGCTAGCGGTTTTACCTACGAGCAGTACTTC; CDR3aa: CASKASGFTYEQYF; j_gene: TRBJ2-7; abundance: NA; d_gene: TRBD2; v_gene: TRBV27
CDR3nt: TGCGCCAGCAGCTTGGGAGGGACAGCTACCTACGAGCAGTACTTC; CDR3aa: CASSLGGTATYEQYF; j_gene: TRBJ2-7; abundance: NA; d_gene: TRBD1; v_gene: TRBV5-1
CDR3nt: TGTGCCAGTAGTACGGGACGAACAACAGAGACCCAGTACTTC; CDR3aa: CASSTGRTTETQYF; j_gene: TRBJ2-5; abundance: few; d_gene: NA; v_gene: TRBV19
CDR3nt: TGTGCCAGCAGTCAACGGGAGACCTACGAGCAGTACTTC; CDR3aa: CASSQRETYEQYF; j_gene: TRBJ2-7; abundance: NA; d_gene: NA; v_gene: TRBV27
CDR3nt: TGCAGTGCTAGCTTGGGCTACGAGCAGTACTTC; CDR3aa: CSASLGYEQYF; j_gene: TRBJ2-7; abundance: NA; d_gene: NA; v_gene: TRBV20-1
CDR3nt: TGCGCCAGCAGCTTACAACTAGCGGGATCTGGCGAGCAGTACTTC; CDR3aa: CASSLQLAGSGEQYF; j_gene: TRBJ2-7; abundance: NA; d_gene: TRBD2; v_gene: TRBV5-1
CDR3nt: TGTGCCAGCAGTTTTATCGGGGAAGAGACCCAGTACTTC; CDR3aa: CASSFIGEETQYF; j_gene: TRBJ2-5; abundance: NA; d_gene: NA; v_gene: TRBV28
CDR3nt: TGTGCCAGCAGTCAGGGGGTCGTAGAGACCCAGTACTTC; CDR3aa: CASSQGVVETQYF; j_gene: TRBJ2-5; abundance: many; d_gene: TRBD1; v_gene: TRBV12-3/TRBV12-4
CDR3nt: TGTGCCAGCAGCCCCCGGGAGGCAGGGCGACCTGAAAAACTGTTTTTT; CDR3aa: CASSPREAGRPEKLFF; j_gene: TRBJ1-4; abundance: NA; d_gene: NA; v_gene: TRBV5-4
CDR3nt: TGTGCCAGCAGTTTAAGGGGAATCAACTATGGCTACACCTTC; CDR3aa: CASSLRGINYGYTF; j_gene: TRBJ1-2; abundance: NA; d_gene: NA; v_gene: TRBV27
CDR3nt: TGTGCCAGTAGTATGACAGGGCTCGAGCAGTACTTC; CDR3aa: CASSMTGLEQYF; j_gene: TRBJ2-7; abundance: NA; d_gene: TRBD1; v_gene: TRBV19
CDR3nt: TGTGCCTGGAGCCGAGGACAGGCCGGCCAAGAGACCCAGTACTTC; CDR3aa: CAWSRGQAGQETQYF; j_gene: TRBJ2-5; abundance: once; d_gene: TRBD1; v_gene: TRBV30
CDR3nt: TGTGCCAGCAGCTTAAACTCGCGGGAGAGCACAGATACGCAGTATTTT; CDR3aa: CASSLNSRESTDTQYF; j_gene: TRBJ2-3; abundance: NA; d_gene: TRBD2; v_gene: TRBV7-2
CDR3nt: TGTGCCACCAGTATGGGTGGGCCCTACGAGCAGTACTTC; CDR3aa: CATSMGGPYEQYF; j_gene: TRBJ2-7; abundance: NA; d_gene: NA; v_gene: TRBV24-1
CDR3nt: TGTGCCAGCAGTTACGACGGACCCCTGCGGGGCTACACCTTC; CDR3aa: CASSYDGPLRGYTF; j_gene: TRBJ1-2; abundance: NA; d_gene: NA; v_gene: TRBV6-5
CDR3nt: TGTGCCAGCAGCCACGGGGACAGGGGGGTGGAGGAGCAGTTCTTC; CDR3aa: CASSHGDRGVEEQFF; j_gene: TRBJ2-1; abundance: NA; d_gene: TRBD1; v_gene: TRBV5-4
CDR3nt: TGTGCCAGCAGCTACACAGGGTATAGCTCCTACAATGAGCAGTTCTTC; CDR3aa: CASSYTGYSSYNEQFF; j_gene: TRBJ2-1; abundance: NA; d_gene: NA; v_gene: TRBV5-5
CDR3nt: TGTGCCAGCAACATGCCCGGGACAGGGGGAAGAGCCCTCCACTTT; CDR3aa: CASNMPGTGGRALHF; j_gene: TRBJ1-6; abundance: NA; d_gene: TRBD1; v_gene: TRBV28
CDR3nt: TGCGCCAGCAGCTTGCAAGTCGAGGGGGAGCAGTTCTTC; CDR3aa: CASSLQVEGEQFF; j_gene: TRBJ2-1; abundance: NA; d_gene: NA; v_gene: TRBV5-1
CDR3nt: TGTGCCAGCAGTACGATAGCGGTCTCCTACGAGCAGTACTTC; CDR3aa: CASSTIAVSYEQYF; j_gene: TRBJ2-7; abundance: once; d_gene: NA; v_gene: TRBV7-9
CDR3nt: TGTGCCAGCAGCGCAACCGGGACAGGCGATTACAATGAGCAGTTCTTC; CDR3aa: CASSATGTGDYNEQFF; j_gene: TRBJ2-1; abundance: NA; d_gene: NA; v_gene: TRBV21-1